This T cell receptor beta chain emerged from a study of T cell responses to AZD1222 COVID-19 vaccine. Using immunoSEQ multiplex PCR, the repertoire was profiled, and TCRdb retains in-frame clones only, with some absent. The sample includes around 110,000 clones, approximately 83% seen only once; the top ten take 3.9%. Points from the study as a whole: The peak T cell response came first, and repertoires were sampled only after it. The donors showed a predominance of white British ancestry and of females, with possible underestimation of clonal diversity. Elevations in Spike-specific TCR breadth and depth followed administration of two AZD1222 doses. Spike-wide vaccine-associated CD4 TCRs dominated at 160-218 and 743-854.

With regard to this clone: The antigen is undetermined.

Trimming removed 6 bases from V and 1 base from J, with 13 bases in between. The length of the CDR3 is 14 residues. Germline V gene data show CDR1 as SGHNT and CDR2 as YYREEE (reference sequence). The input for sequencing was peripheral blood, taken on day 0 of MenACWY control vaccination. The chain is built from TRBV5-4 and TRBJ2-5; no clear D gene. This receptor was taken from an adult in good health. CDR3 region: CASTSQRTQETQYF. Written as DNA, the CDR3 is TGTGCCAGCACCTCTCAAAGGACCCAAGAGACCCAGTACTTC.